This TCR beta chain was recorded in a study of T cells of healthy individuals. TCRdb re-called the 5' RACE reads with MiXCR, one entry per CDR3 protein. The data show about 82,000 distinct CDR3 sequences, more than 4.5% seen once. This clonotype came up many times. The receptor was derived from a female donor in good health.

The CDR3 DNA is TGTGCCAGCAGCTTGGTTACAACTGGGGCCAACGTCCTGACTTTC. Protein sequence: CASSLVTTGANVLTF. The chain links TRBV11-2 to TRBJ2-6, with D unclear. Trimming took off 3 bases at V and 2 bases at J, with 8 bases between the two ends. The germline V gene has CDR1 SGHAT and CDR2 FQNNGV. The CDR3 runs to 15 residues.